This TCR beta chain was identified in a study of shared clonotypes between healthy human individuals. Generated by immunoSEQ multiplex PCR, the TCRdb table keeps only in-frame clones and is missing some. The table has 1 million to 1.3 million clones, 75% to 85% seen once; the top ten hold roughly 0.65%. CD4+ cells were split into CD45RA+ naive and CD45RA-negative memory subsets. There are 15 residues in the CDR3. From germline, CDR1 is GTSNPN and CDR2 SVGIG (reference sequence). After removal of 0 bases from V and 7 bases from J, the junction contained 9 bases not matched to a gene. The receptor comes from a young man in good health. Some clones in this sample may be carry-over from other donors' samples. The sequenced sample was memory CD4+ T cells from PBMCs. The subset was: CD45RA-negative fraction. The chain is built from TRBV30 and TRBJ2-1; 7 bases are shared with TRBD2. In DNA form, the CDR3 reads TGTGCCTGGAGTGTTGTTGCGGGAGCTTTTAATGAGCAGTTCTTC. Its protein product is CAWSVVAGAFNEQFF.